The next 10 T cell receptor beta chains were all read from a single sample in a study of blood T cell repertoires in COVID-19. The table came from immunoSEQ multiplex PCR; TCRdb's copy has only in-frame clones and leaves some out. This table holds 250,000 to 300,000 clones, roughly 85% found once. Material for sequencing was peripheral blood. These receptors were collected from a man aged 45-60 years with active or convalescent COVID-19.

This chain joins TRBV7-9 and TRBJ1-1; TRBD1 aligns across 7 bases. This CDR3 is built from 14 residues. The trim removed 5 bases at V and 5 bases at J, leaving 8 bases unmatched. CDR1 and CDR2 from the germline V gene are SEHNR and FQNEAQ (reference sequence). As DNA, the CDR3 is TGTGCCAGCAGCCCACGACAGGGTCAGACTGAAGCTTTCTTT. Residues: CASSPRQGQTEAFF.

The gene calls are TRBV19 and TRBJ1-6; 7 nucleotides line up with TRBD1. This CDR3 is 15 amino acids long. J gave up 5 bases and V 9 bases, and 10 bases lay outside the gene matches. Germline V gene sequence: CDR1 LNHDA, CDR2 SQIVND (reference sequence). CDR3 DNA: TGTGCCAGCCGGACCGGACAGGAGAATAATTCACCCCTCCACTTT. Its translation: CASRTGQENNSPLHF.

This rearrangement joins TRBV28 to TRBJ2-7; D is perhaps TRBD1 (6 bases). CDR3 length: 16 residues. Germline V gives CDR1 MDHEN, CDR2 SYDVKM. Trimming took 2 bases from V and 0 from J, leaving 14 bases between them. DNA for the CDR3: TGTGCCAGCAGTTTAGGGGGCGCATCCAGCTCCTACGAGCAGTACTTC. Encoded protein: CASSLGGASSSYEQYF.

This chain joins TRBV7-2 and TRBJ1-1; D uncertain. CDR3 length: 14 amino acids. Trimming stripped 5 bases from V and 1 base from J, with 11 bases between. Per the germline V gene, CDR1 is SGHTA and CDR2 is FQGNSA. CDR3 region: CASSRGEWNTEAFF. CDR3 sequence (DNA): TGTGCCAGCAGCCGCGGGGAATGGAACACTGAAGCTTTCTTT.

This clone is a singleton in its sample. The V gene is TRBV28, the J gene TRBJ1-1, with D maybe TRBD1 (6 bases). This CDR3 has 12 residues. Trimming stripped 11 bases from V and 4 bases from J, with 14 bases between. In germline, CDR1 is MDHEN, CDR2 SYDVKM. CDR3 sequence (DNA): TGTGCCTGCATCCAGGGGTTCACTGAAGCTTTCTTT. It yields the protein CACIQGFTEAFF.

This rearrangement joins TRBV5-4 to TRBJ1-3; TRBD1 aligns across 7 bases. Per the germline V gene, CDR1 is SGHNT and CDR2 is YYREEE (reference sequence). This CDR3 contains 16 residues. The junction had 6 bases not matched to a gene; V was cut back by 3 bases and J by 0 bases. DNA for the CDR3: TGTGCCAGCAGCTCGGGACAGTCCGTCTCTGGAAACACCATATATTTT. The encoded protein is CASSSGQSVSGNTIYF.

V gene TRBV10-1 combines with J gene TRBJ1-6, with D hard to call. V was trimmed by 6 bases and J by 5 bases, leaving 8 bases between them. Germline V gene data show CDR1 as WNHNN and CDR2 as SYGVQD (reference sequence). CDR3 size: 13 residues. The CDR3 loop is CASSHPDNSPLHF. The CDR3 DNA is TGCGCCAGCAGCCACCCAGATAATTCACCCCTCCACTTT.

This clone has only a few counts. This chain uses TRBV19 with TRBJ1-5, with a possible D match to TRBD1 (5 bases). V dropped 7 bases and J dropped 5 bases, with 9 bases sitting between them. This CDR3 spans 12 amino acids. CDR1 LNHDA and CDR2 SQIVND come from the germline V gene (reference sequence). The chain's CDR3 is CASNKGYQPQHF. The CDR3 nucleotides read TGTGCCAGTAATAAGGGGTATCAGCCCCAGCATTTT.

V gene TRBV2 combines with J gene TRBJ1-5; D not certain. The CDR3 covers 14 residues. The germline V gene has CDR1 SNHLY and CDR2 FYNNEI. Between the trimmed V and J ends, which lost 4 bases and 2 bases, there was a span of 9 bases. The CDR3 region has the DNA TGTGCCAGCAGTGTCGGCCAGGGCAATCAGCCCCAGCATTTT. Its translation is CASSVGQGNQPQHF.

This clone has only one observation. The genes are TRBV6-4 and TRBJ2-3; 10 nucleotides align to TRBD2. The CDR3 extends over 15 amino acids. Trimming at V came to 5 bases and at J to 3 bases, leaving 5 bases not matched to a gene. Germline V gene data show CDR1 as MRHNA and CDR2 as SNTAGT. The CDR3 sequence: CASSLSSGSTDTQYF. DNA for the CDR3: TGTGCCAGCAGTTTATCTAGCGGGAGTACAGATACGCAGTATTTT.